This T cell receptor (beta chain) was sequenced in a study of a mutant IDH1 vaccine in newly diagnosed glioma. Across the whole study: Former treatment meant radiotherapy, temozolomide, or both; the majority had gotten both.

Trimming shortened V by 4 bases and J by 5 bases, and 17 bases separated the two germline ends. Germline V gene sequence: CDR1 SGHTA, CDR2 FQGTGA. The CDR3 consists of 15 residues. Generated by immunoSEQ multiplex PCR, the TCRdb table keeps only in-frame clones and is missing some. The profile shows approximately 60,000 clones, around 80% of them singletons. As for this clone: Its antigen is still unknown.

Time point noted: week 23, last vaccination. Vaccination used 300 ug of mutant IDH1 20-mer peptide per dose, with topical imiquimod. The sequence was obtained from a woman in her forties with glioma. Some clones in this sample may be carry-over from other donors' samples. Sequences were derived from PBMCs, sampled from a glioma patient whose treatment included an IDH1 peptide vaccine. The chain recombines TRBV7-3 with TRBJ1-2; no clear D. The CDR3 here is CASSSSHTARYGYTF. CDR3 DNA sequence: TGTGCCAGCAGCTCCTCCCATACCGCAAGATATGGCTACACCTTC.